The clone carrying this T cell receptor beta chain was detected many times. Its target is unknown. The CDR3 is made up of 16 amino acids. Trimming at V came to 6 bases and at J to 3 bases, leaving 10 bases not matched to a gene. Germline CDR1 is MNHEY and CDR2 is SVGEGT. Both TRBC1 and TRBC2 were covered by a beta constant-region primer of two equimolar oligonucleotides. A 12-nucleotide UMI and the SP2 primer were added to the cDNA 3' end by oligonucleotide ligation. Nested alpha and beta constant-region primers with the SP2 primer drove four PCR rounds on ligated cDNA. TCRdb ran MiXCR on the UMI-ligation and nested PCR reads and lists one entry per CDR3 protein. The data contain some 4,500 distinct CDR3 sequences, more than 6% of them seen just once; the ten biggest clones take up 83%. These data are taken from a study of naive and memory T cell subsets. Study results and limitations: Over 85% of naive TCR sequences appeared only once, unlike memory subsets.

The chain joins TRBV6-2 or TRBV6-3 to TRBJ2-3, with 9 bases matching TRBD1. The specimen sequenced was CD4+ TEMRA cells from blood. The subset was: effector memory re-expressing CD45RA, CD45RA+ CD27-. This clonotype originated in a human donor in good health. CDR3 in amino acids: CASRETGGRKTDTQYF. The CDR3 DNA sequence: TGTGCCAGCAGGGAAACAGGGGGCAGAAAGACAGATACGCAGTATTTT.